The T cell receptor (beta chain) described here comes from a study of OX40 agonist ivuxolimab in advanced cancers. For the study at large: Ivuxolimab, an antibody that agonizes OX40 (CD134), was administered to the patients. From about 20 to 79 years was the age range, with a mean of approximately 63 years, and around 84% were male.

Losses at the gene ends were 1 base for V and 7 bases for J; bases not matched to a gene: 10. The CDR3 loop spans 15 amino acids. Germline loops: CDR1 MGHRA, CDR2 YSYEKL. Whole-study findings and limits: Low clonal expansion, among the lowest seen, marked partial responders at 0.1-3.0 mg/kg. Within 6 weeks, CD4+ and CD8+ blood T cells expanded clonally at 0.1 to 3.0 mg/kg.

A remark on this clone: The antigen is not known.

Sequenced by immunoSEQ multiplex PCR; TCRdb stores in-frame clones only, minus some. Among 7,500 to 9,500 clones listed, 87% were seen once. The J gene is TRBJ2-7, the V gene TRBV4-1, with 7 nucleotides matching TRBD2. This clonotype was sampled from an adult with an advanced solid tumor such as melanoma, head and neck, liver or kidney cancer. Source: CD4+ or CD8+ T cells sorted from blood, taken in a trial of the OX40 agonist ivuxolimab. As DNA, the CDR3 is TGCGCCAGCAGCCAAGCCGGGACTAATAGGTGGGAGCAGTACTTC. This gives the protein CASSQAGTNRWEQYF.